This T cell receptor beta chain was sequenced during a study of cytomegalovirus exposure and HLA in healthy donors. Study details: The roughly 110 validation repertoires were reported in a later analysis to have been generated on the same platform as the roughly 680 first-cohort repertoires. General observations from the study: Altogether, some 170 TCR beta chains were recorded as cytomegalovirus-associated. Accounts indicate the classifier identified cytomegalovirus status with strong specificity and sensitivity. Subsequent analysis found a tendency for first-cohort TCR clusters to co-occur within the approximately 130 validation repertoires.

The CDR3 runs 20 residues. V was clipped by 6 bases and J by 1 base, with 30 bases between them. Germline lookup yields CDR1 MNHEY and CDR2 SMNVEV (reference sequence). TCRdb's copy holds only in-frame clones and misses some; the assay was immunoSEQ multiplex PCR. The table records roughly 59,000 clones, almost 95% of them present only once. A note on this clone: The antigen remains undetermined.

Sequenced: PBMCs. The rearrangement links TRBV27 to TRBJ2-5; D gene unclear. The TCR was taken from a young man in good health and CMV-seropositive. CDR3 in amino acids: CASRRRVPGFADPSQETQYF. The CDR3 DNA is TGTGCCAGCAGGAGGCGAGTTCCTGGTTTCGCCGATCCCAGCCAAGAGACCCAGTACTTC.